This TCR beta chain appears in the sequencing data of a study of glioma-infiltrating T cells after dendritic cell vaccination. CDR1 is MNHNS and CDR2 is SASEGT in the germline V gene. CDR3 length equals 12 residues. V was shortened by 8 bases and J by 7 bases, with 15 bases between the two germline ends. Method: immunoSEQ multiplex PCR; TCRdb's copy keeps in-frame clones and lacks some. This table holds fewer than 50,000 clones, approximately 85% found once. The sample consisted of blood, taken before dendritic cell vaccination. The clonotype originates from a human donor with glioblastoma. The V call is TRBV6-1, the J call TRBJ2-7; D remains unclear. In DNA, the CDR3 is TGTGCCAGCGGGCACTCTTTTGGAGAGCAGTACTTC. Translation gives CASGHSFGEQYF.